This TCR beta chain derives from a study of tumor-infiltrating lymphocytes in glioblastoma multiforme. This clonotype qualifies as medium-sized (0.01 to 0.1%). V was trimmed by 4 bases and J by 0 bases, leaving 4 bases between them. The CDR3 is 13 residues long. The germline V gene encodes CDR1 SGHAT and CDR2 FQDESV (reference sequence). Three nested ARM-PCR rounds with V-beta and C-beta primers built TCRB libraries. TCRdb redid the calling of the multiplex PCR reads with MiXCR, one entry per CDR3 protein. The profile shows fewer than 40,000 distinct CDR3 sequences, roughly 64% of them singletons. The sequence was collected from a male donor with glioblastoma. The sample comprised brain tumor tissue. The chain couples TRBV11-1 to TRBJ1-3; D call uncertain. DNA of the CDR3: TGTGCCAGCAGCTCCGACTCTGGAAACACCATATATTTT. Its protein product is CASSSDSGNTIYF.